This T cell receptor beta chain stems from a study of T-cell memory formation after mild COVID-19. Study-wide findings and caveats: CD4/CD8 balance held among clones contracting day 15 to 85, and later expanders leaned CD4+.

There are 13 residues in the CDR3. Germline lookup yields CDR1 SGHVS and CDR2 FQNEAQ. Trimming took off 5 bases at V and 5 bases at J, with 11 bases between the two ends. Constant-segment primers and 5'RACE yielded cDNA libraries for TCR alpha and TCR beta, each carrying sample barcodes and UMIs. One entry per CDR3 protein results from TCRdb running MiXCR on the 5' RACE reads. The table has roughly 600,000 distinct CDR3 sequences, approximately 19% seen once; the top ten hold approximately 12%. A word on this clonotype: The antigen is unknown.

What was sequenced was PBMCs or a T cell subset sorted from them (not recorded which). The TCR sequence derives from an adult woman who had mild COVID-19 (a few samples of this study predate the infection). Cell type and time point are not known. V gene TRBV7-8 combines with J gene TRBJ2-3, with no clear D. For the CDR3, the DNA is TGTGCCAGCAGCCCGGTTAGTCAAGATACGCAGTATTTT. Translated: CASSPVSQDTQYF.